This T cell receptor beta chain comes out of a study of OX40 agonist ivuxolimab in advanced cancers. Study background: Hepatocellular carcinoma, melanoma, renal cell or head and neck cancer affected the dose-escalation patients. Checkpoint inhibitors had been given previously to 40% of patients.

The data were produced by immunoSEQ multiplex PCR, yet TCRdb's version contains in-frame clones alone and is incomplete. The table has tens of thousands of clones, about four fifths seen once; the top ten hold roughly 2%. Peripheral blood came from all dose cohorts at three timepoints. Germline values: CDR1 SGHTA, CDR2 FQGNSA. Trimming removed 1 base from V and 6 bases from J, with 12 bases in between. The CDR3 is made up of 14 amino acids. The sample consisted of CD4+ or CD8+ T cells sorted from blood, taken in a trial of the OX40 agonist ivuxolimab. This chain connects TRBV7-2 to TRBJ1-1, with D possibly being TRBD1 (5 bases). The clonotype comes from an adult with an advanced solid tumor such as melanoma, head and neck, liver or kidney cancer. CDR3 region: CASSLDRFRAEAFF. The CDR3 bases are TGTGCCAGCAGCTTAGACAGGTTCAGGGCTGAAGCTTTCTTT. Full variable domain (missing parts from reference TRBV7-2 and TRBJ1-1): GAGVSQSPSNKVTEKGKDVELRCDPISGHTALYWYRQSLGQGLEFLIYFQGNSAPDKSGLPSDRFSAERTGGSVSTLTIQRTQQEDSAVYLCASSLDRFRAEAFFGQGTRLTVV.